A selection of T cell receptor beta chains follows, all from one sample in a study of T-cell memory formation after mild COVID-19. TCRdb fed the 5' RACE reads into MiXCR, producing one record per CDR3 protein. This sample has approximately 400,000 distinct CDR3 sequences; 20% to 25% occur once, and the top ten carry roughly 8.9%. Source material: PBMCs or a T cell subset sorted from them (not recorded which). All receptors derive from an adult woman who had mild COVID-19 (a few samples of this study predate the infection). Cell type and time point are not known. CDR3s include the opening cysteine and the closing phenylalanine or tryptophan. A D gene is named only where the DNA matches it firmly. Expanded clones get a size class; other rows say once, few or many, or leave the size out.

-,-,TRBJ1-6,TRBV7-9,TGTGCCAGCAGCCGGGCAGGGGCAGTACTTAATTCACCCCTCCACTTT,CASSRAGAVLNSPLHF
-,TRBD1,TRBJ2-7,TRBV7-9,TGTGCCAGCTGTCCGGGACAGGGAGTCCACGAGCAGTACTTC,CASCPGQGVHEQYF
many,-,TRBJ1-3,TRBV20-1,TGCAGTGCTATCGCCAGAGGGAACACCATATATTTT,CSAIARGNTIYF
-,-,TRBJ1-4,TRBV5-6,TGTGCCAGCAGCTTGTACCAGCCAGCGACGTACGAAAAACTGTTTTTT,CASSLYQPATYEKLFF
-,-,TRBJ1-3,TRBV5-1,TGCGCCACCACTGAAGGGGAGGCTGGAAACACCATATATTTT,CATTEGEAGNTIYF
-,-,TRBJ2-7,TRBV5-1,TGCGCCAGCAGCTTAACGGGGCGTAGTACCGGGGGCGAGCAGTACTTC,CASSLTGRSTGGEQYF
few,-,TRBJ1-1,TRBV19,TGTGCCAGTAGGGGGGGGTACACTGAAGCTTTCTTT,CASRGGYTEAFF
many,-,TRBJ1-2,TRBV7-9,TGTGCCAGCAGCTTAGAAGGGTTGAAAACCTTC,CASSLEGLKTF
few,-,TRBJ2-3,TRBV6-5,TGTGCCAGCAGGGGTCCGGGACGTCTTGCAATGAATACGCAGTATTTT,CASRGPGRLAMNTQYF
-,-,TRBJ2-6,TRBV4-3,TGCGCCAGCAGCCAAGTGTGGGGCCCTGGGGCCAACGTCCTGACTTTC,CASSQVWGPGANVLTF
-,TRBD1,TRBJ1-2,TRBV5-1,TGCGCCAGCAGCCAAGGACAGGTATATGGCTACACCTTC,CASSQGQVYGYTF
few,-,TRBJ2-1,TRBV27,TGTGCTAGTAGCGGATTACTCTCTTGGTACAATGAGCAGTTCTTC,CASSGLLSWYNEQFF
-,-,TRBJ1-5,TRBV5-1,TGCGCCAGCAGCTTACAGGAGAATCAGCCCCAGCATTTT,CASSLQENQPQHF
-,TRBD1,TRBJ2-5,TRBV3-1,TGTGCCAGCAGCCATCCATGGACAGGGAAAGAGACCCAGTACTTC,CASSHPWTGKETQYF
few,TRBD2,TRBJ2-2,TRBV7-2,TGTGCCAGCAGCCGGCCCCTAGCGGGAGTCGACACCGGGGAGCTGTTTTTT,CASSRPLAGVDTGELFF
-,-,TRBJ2-7,TRBV5-1,TGCGCCAGCAGCGGGGATTTGTACGGCGAGCAGTACTTC,CASSGDLYGEQYF
-,-,TRBJ2-3,TRBV20-1,TGCAGTGCTAGGTTGGCAGGGGCAGTAGACACAGATACGCAGTATTTT,CSARLAGAVDTDTQYF
many,-,TRBJ2-7,TRBV12-3/TRBV12-4,TGTGCCAGCAGTCTGTGGAGCGCTTACGAGCAGTACTTC,CASSLWSAYEQYF
-,TRBD2,TRBJ2-7,TRBV7-9,TGTGCCAGCAGCTTAGCCTCTGCGGGAGGCGGCTACGAGCAGTACTTC,CASSLASAGGGYEQYF
few,TRBD1,TRBJ2-3,TRBV12-3/TRBV12-4,TGTGCCAGCAGTTTCACCGGGACAGGGGGGGATACGCAGTATTTT,CASSFTGTGGDTQYF
many,-,TRBJ2-5,TRBV20-1,TGCAGTGCTAGAGTCCTTCGGGCGGGCCAAGAGACCCAGTACTTC,CSARVLRAGQETQYF
few,-,TRBJ1-3,TRBV7-2,TGTGCCAGCAGCATCAGGGTTACTGGAAACACCATATATTTT,CASSIRVTGNTIYF
-,-,TRBJ2-7,TRBV4-3,TGCGCCAGCAGCCAGGCCAGTTTTACCTACGAGCAGTACTTC,CASSQASFTYEQYF
few,-,TRBJ1-5,TRBV6-5,TGTGCCAGCAGCCCCACAGGGATGGGCAATCAGCCCCAGCATTTT,CASSPTGMGNQPQHF
-,TRBD2,TRBJ2-3,TRBV24-1,TGTGCCACCAGTGATTTGGGGCCAGCGGGAAGCACAGATACGCAGTATTTT,CATSDLGPAGSTDTQYF
-,-,TRBJ2-1,TRBV2,TGTGCCAGCAGATTCCAGGGTTCGAGGGAGTTCTTC,CASRFQGSREFF
-,-,TRBJ1-1,TRBV6-6,TGTGCCAGCAGCCCACGGGACACAATGGGAGCTTTCTTT,CASSPRDTMGAFF
few,-,TRBJ1-2,TRBV12-3/TRBV12-4,TGTGCCAGCAGTTTCCCGATGACAGCCGCGTCGGGCGACTATGGCTACACCTTC,CASSFPMTAASGDYGYTF
-,TRBD1,TRBJ2-2,TRBV6-5,TGTGCCAGCAGGGGGACAGGGGAGGACACCGGGGAGCTGTTTTTT,CASRGTGEDTGELFF
few,-,TRBJ2-7,TRBV25-1,TGTGCCAGCAGTGCCGGCGACGGCTCCTACGAGCAGTACTTC,CASSAGDGSYEQYF